The rows below give T cell receptor beta chains drawn from one sample of a study of blood T cell repertoires in COVID-19. This table comes from immunoSEQ multiplex PCR, and its TCRdb copy is limited to in-frame clones, with some not included. The repertoire has almost 300,000 clones, around 86% of them found once; the top ten carry around 1.4%. What was sequenced was peripheral blood. The receptors here all came from a man between 65 and 85 years old with acute or convalescent COVID-19. CDR3s include the opening cysteine and the closing phenylalanine or tryptophan. A D gene is named only where the DNA matches it firmly. The size field is filled for only some rows; it gives once, few, many or a size class.

16	-	TRBV9	TRBD2	TRBJ2-7	TGTGCCAGCAGCGTAGGGCCAGCGGGGCACTCCTACGAGCAGTACTTC	CASSVGPAGHSYEQYF
14	few	TRBV7-9	-	TRBJ2-2	TGTGCCAGCAGCTTAGCAGGGGACACCGGGGAGCTGTTTTTT	CASSLAGDTGELFF
13	-	TRBV2	-	TRBJ1-5	TGTGCCAGCAGTTGGACTGGGAATCAGCCCCAGCATTTT	CASSWTGNQPQHF
14	-	TRBV10-3	-	TRBJ2-7	TGTGCCATCAGTGAGCACTTACAGGGTCGCGAGCAGTACTTC	CAISEHLQGREQYF
16	-	TRBV4-3	-	TRBJ2-1	TGCGCCAGCAGCCAAGATCTGAGCGGCTCCTACAATGAGCAGTTCTTC	CASSQDLSGSYNEQFF
15	-	TRBV7-9	TRBD1	TRBJ1-1	TGTGCCAGCAGCTTAGCGGACAGGGTTAGCACTGAAGCTTTCTTT	CASSLADRVSTEAFF
14	-	TRBV5-4	TRBD1	TRBJ1-1	TGTGCCACCGAAGACAGGGGTAGAAACACTGAAGCTTTCTTT	CATEDRGRNTEAFF
15	-	TRBV2	-	TRBJ1-6	TGTGCCAGCAGTGAAGGGGGGGTGAGGAATTCACCCCTCCACTTT	CASSEGGVRNSPLHF
16	-	TRBV3-1/TRBV3-2	TRBD2	TRBJ2-1	TGTGCCAGCAGCCAAGAGGGACCGGGACTACTTTTCCAGCAGTTCTTC	CASSQEGPGLLFQQFF
14	-	TRBV28	-	TRBJ1-2	TGTGCCAGCAGTTTTCGGGGTGGTCACTATGGCTACACCTTC	CASSFRGGHYGYTF
14	-	TRBV7-3	-	TRBJ1-3	TGTGCCAGCAGCTCCCCGGGGGGGGGAAACACCATATATTTT	CASSSPGGGNTIYF
15	-	TRBV28	TRBD1	TRBJ1-1	TGTGCCAGCAGTTGGGACAGCCTGTCGAGCACTGAAGCTTTCTTT	CASSWDSLSSTEAFF
17	-	TRBV6-2/TRBV6-3	TRBD1	TRBJ2-1	TGTGCCAGCAGTTACTCTAAACGGGACAGGCATTACAATGAGCAGTTCTTC	CASSYSKRDRHYNEQFF
14	-	TRBV16	-	TRBJ2-3	TGTGCCAGCGACAATAAACCCAGCACAGATACGCAGTATTTT	CASDNKPSTDTQYF
14	-	TRBV5-1	-	TRBJ1-2	TGCGCCAGCAGCCCGACTGGGAGTGAGTATGGCTACACCTTC	CASSPTGSEYGYTF
14	once	TRBV30	TRBD1	TRBJ2-5	TGTGCCTGGAGCCAAAGAGGGGGCGAGGAGACCCAGTACTTC	CAWSQRGGEETQYF
15	-	TRBV7-8	TRBD1	TRBJ2-7	TGTGCCAGCAGCTTAGGACGGCAGGGGGCGGGCGAGCAGTACTTC	CASSLGRQGAGEQYF
14	-	TRBV11-2	TRBD2	TRBJ2-1	TGTGCCAGCAGCTCGACTAGCAATAGGATGGGGCAGTTCTTC	CASSSTSNRMGQFF
14	-	TRBV6-6	-	TRBJ1-5	TGTGCCAGCAGTACTCCGGGGATGGGCCAGCCCCAGCATTTT	CASSTPGMGQPQHF
15	-	TRBV28	TRBD1	TRBJ2-5	TGTGCCAGCAGTGCACCCGGGACAGGGAGAGAGACCCAGTACTTC	CASSAPGTGRETQYF
13	-	TRBV29-1	TRBD2	TRBJ2-5	TGCAGCGTCGGAGCGGGGCGACAAGAGACCCAGTACTTC	CSVGAGRQETQYF
14	-	TRBV7-7	TRBD2	TRBJ2-5	TGTGCCAGCAGCAAAAGACTAGCCACGGAGACCCAGTACTTC	CASSKRLATETQYF
12	-	TRBV5-4	-	TRBJ1-2	TGTGCCAGCAGCTTGATATCAGAAGGCTACACCTTC	CASSLISEGYTF